This T cell receptor beta chain was captured in a study of technical replicates of blood from four donors. Only in-frame clones appear in the TCRdb table, and some are missing; sequencing was by immunoSEQ multiplex PCR. The table records over 80,000 clones, approximately 96% of them present only once. The receptor comes from a human donor in good health. The sequenced sample was T cells isolated from PBMCs.

Written as DNA, the CDR3 is TGTGCCAGCACCCAGATAGGGACTGTAGGCGGGGAGCTGTTTTTT. Translation: CASTQIGTVGGELFF. The chain uses TRBV13 and TRBJ2-2; a possible D gene is TRBD2 (6 bases). The CDR3 contains 15 residues. Germline CDR1 and CDR2: PRHDT and FYEKMQ (reference sequence). V was pared by 7 bases and J by 7 bases, with 19 bases between.